The rows below give T cell receptor beta chains drawn from one sample of a study of cytomegalovirus exposure and HLA in healthy donors. This table comes from immunoSEQ multiplex PCR, and its TCRdb copy is limited to in-frame clones, with some not included. The data hold about 82,000 clones, with approximately 93% observed a single time. Sequenced sample: PBMCs. All receptors derive from a man between 18 and 35 years old in good health and CMV-seronegative. CDR3s include the opening cysteine and the closing phenylalanine or tryptophan. The D gene is left open where the match is weak. Where a row states a size, it is once, few, many or the class of an expanded clone; other rows omit it.

TRBV6-5	-	TRBJ2-3	-	CAISQRTRGDTQYF	TGTGCCATTTCACAAAGGACCAGGGGAGATACGCAGTATTTT
TRBV18	-	TRBJ2-7	once	CASSPLTGEDEQYF	TGTGCCAGCTCACCACTTACAGGAGAAGACGAGCAGTACTTC
TRBV25-1	TRBD1	TRBJ2-1	-	CASSDWGQGYNEQFF	TGTGCCAGCAGTGATTGGGGACAGGGTTACAATGAGCAGTTCTTC
TRBV11-2	TRBD2	TRBJ2-4	-	CASSLHGTSGSKRGDIQYF	TGTGCCAGCAGCCTCCACGGGACTAGCGGGAGCAAGAGGGGAGACATTCAGTACTTC
TRBV11-2	-	TRBJ1-2	-	CASRSNPVGDTPF	TGTGCCAGCAGATCGAATCCCGTCGGGGACACTCCCTTC
TRBV5-6	-	TRBJ2-7	-	CASSLLGSSYEQYF	TGTGCCAGCAGCTTGTTGGGCAGCTCCTACGAGCAGTACTTC
TRBV5-6	-	TRBJ1-1	-	CASSAQLIEAFF	TGTGCCAGCAGCGCACAATTAATTGAAGCTTTCTTT
TRBV11-3	-	TRBJ2-1	-	CASRTGGGYNEQFF	TGTGCCAGCAGGACAGGCGGGGGTTACAATGAGCAGTTCTTC
TRBV5-6	TRBD1	TRBJ1-2	-	CASSSAGTGAGGYTF	TGTGCCAGCAGCTCCGCCGGGACAGGGGCGGGTGGCTACACCTTC
TRBV6-5	-	TRBJ1-1	-	CASSYSWYGETEAFF	TGTGCCAGCAGTTACTCCTGGTACGGGGAGACTGAAGCTTTCTTT
TRBV10-3	TRBD2	TRBJ2-3	-	CAISVTSGGPDTQYF	TGTGCCATCAGCGTTACTAGCGGGGGGCCGGATACGCAGTATTTT
TRBV9	-	TRBJ1-3	-	CASSVGGRVEGNTIYF	TGTGCCAGCAGCGTAGGAGGCAGGGTGGAGGGAAACACCATATATTTT
TRBV23-1	TRBD1	TRBJ1-3	-	CASSQSSGDRQGKGNTIYF	TGCGCCAGCAGTCAATCATCCGGCGACAGACAGGGTAAAGGAAACACCATATATTTT
TRBV5-6	TRBD1	TRBJ1-2	-	CASREPGTGGYGYTF	TGTGCCAGCAGGGAACCCGGGACAGGGGGTTATGGCTACACCTTC
TRBV11-3	TRBD1	TRBJ2-7	once	CASSLARPGGNEQYF	TGTGCCAGCAGCTTAGCCCGACCAGGGGGCAACGAGCAGTACTTC
TRBV11-2	-	TRBJ2-1	-	CASSGRDKYNEQFF	TGTGCCAGCAGTGGACGGGACAAATACAATGAGCAGTTCTTC
TRBV7-9	TRBD1	TRBJ2-3	-	CASSSGTGMSTDTQYF	TGTGCCAGCAGCTCGGGGACAGGGATGAGCACAGATACGCAGTATTTT
TRBV29-1	-	TRBJ1-2	-	CSVEDHGGFYGYTF	TGCAGCGTTGAAGATCACGGAGGGTTCTATGGCTACACCTTC
TRBV4-1	TRBD1	TRBJ1-2	-	CASSPQGAYYGYTF	TGCGCCAGCAGCCCACAGGGGGCTTACTATGGCTACACCTTC
TRBV29-1	TRBD1	TRBJ1-1	-	CSVFDRGLTKGTEAFF	TGCAGCGTTTTCGACAGGGGGCTAACTAAGGGCACTGAAGCTTTCTTT
TRBV2	-	TRBJ1-1	-	CASSVAGNTEAFF	TGTGCCAGCAGTGTGGCAGGGAACACTGAAGCTTTCTTT
TRBV7-9	TRBD1	TRBJ1-4	-	CASRRDSAKLFF	TGTGCCAGCAGACGGGACAGTGCTAAACTGTTTTTT
TRBV30	TRBD2	TRBJ2-7	-	CALGGDPGEQYF	TGTGCCTTGGGGGGGGATCCCGGCGAGCAGTACTTC
TRBV19	TRBD1	TRBJ1-1	-	CASSWTGDGKTEAFF	TGTGCCAGTAGTTGGACAGGGGACGGAAAGACTGAAGCTTTCTTT
TRBV18	TRBD1	TRBJ1-1	-	CASSAEVTGTAEAFF	TGTGCCAGCTCAGCTGAAGTGACAGGGACTGCTGAAGCTTTCTTT
TRBV15	TRBD1	TRBJ2-1	-	CATSRDGTGWNEQFF	TGTGCCACCAGCAGAGATGGGACAGGGTGGAATGAGCAGTTCTTC
TRBV11-2	TRBD2	TRBJ2-7	few	CASSPGRGLAGGFADEQYF	TGTGCCAGCAGCCCCGGCAGGGGCCTAGCGGGGGGTTTCGCGGACGAGCAGTACTTC
TRBV27	TRBD1	TRBJ1-4	-	CASSLLFDRGSDEKLFF	TGTGCCAGCAGTTTACTCTTCGACAGGGGCAGCGATGAAAAACTGTTTTTT
TRBV10-3	TRBD2	TRBJ2-1	-	CAIKLASYNEQFF	TGTGCCATCAAACTAGCGAGCTACAATGAGCAGTTCTTC
TRBV4-3	TRBD1	TRBJ1-3	-	CASSQDTLGQGSGNTIYF	TGCGCCAGCAGCCAAGATACTTTGGGACAGGGCTCTGGAAACACCATATATTTT
TRBV10-3	-	TRBJ1-5	-	CAISEAGSNQPQHF	TGTGCCATCAGTGAGGCAGGGTCCAATCAGCCCCAGCATTTT
TRBV6-5	-	TRBJ1-2	-	CASKTGGFYGYTF	TGTGCCAGCAAAACCGGCGGTTTCTATGGCTACACCTTC
TRBV7-2	TRBD1	TRBJ1-2	-	CASSSRTGTGVYGYTF	TGTGCCAGCAGCTCCCGGACAGGGACGGGTGTGTATGGCTACACCTTC
TRBV18	-	TRBJ1-4	-	CASSPRAGPQGANEKLFF	TGTGCCAGCTCACCACGGGCAGGGCCGCAAGGGGCTAATGAAAAACTGTTTTTT
TRBV7-9	TRBD1	TRBJ2-5	-	CASSLGDRGREETQYF	TGTGCCAGCAGCTTAGGAGACAGGGGGCGAGAAGAGACCCAGTACTTC
TRBV7-2	-	TRBJ2-7	-	CASSLEGGTYEQYF	TGTGCCAGCAGCTTAGAGGGGGGGACCTACGAGCAGTACTTC
TRBV5-1	TRBD1	TRBJ2-5	-	CASSLTGQGSETQYF	TGCGCCAGCAGCTTGACCGGACAGGGGAGCGAGACCCAGTACTTC
TRBV27	-	TRBJ1-2	-	CASSLTGGSGYTF	TGTGCCAGCAGTTTAACGGGAGGGAGTGGCTACACCTTC
TRBV5-1	-	TRBJ1-3	-	CASSLGGPSGNTIYF	TGCGCCAGCAGCTTGGGGGGGCCATCTGGAAACACCATATATTTT
TRBV27	TRBD1	TRBJ1-1	-	CASSGQGATEAFF	TGTGCCAGCAGCGGACAGGGGGCCACTGAAGCTTTCTTT
TRBV9	-	TRBJ1-3	-	CASMSSGNTIYF	TGTGCCAGCATGAGCTCTGGAAACACCATATATTTT
TRBV6-5	-	TRBJ2-7	-	CASSYSGLEQYF	TGTGCCAGCAGTTACTCCGGGTTGGAGCAGTACTTC
TRBV9	-	TRBJ1-3	-	CASSERSPGNTIYF	TGTGCCAGCAGCGAGAGGTCTCCTGGAAACACCATATATTTT
TRBV30	-	TRBJ1-2	-	CAWISGKAWGYTF	TGTGCCTGGATATCAGGGAAGGCGTGGGGCTACACCTTC
TRBV18	TRBD1	TRBJ1-1	-	CASSNRGDTEAFF	TGTGCCAGCTCAAACAGGGGAGACACTGAAGCTTTCTTT
TRBV4-1	TRBD2	TRBJ2-2	-	CASTPGLAGTGELFF	TGCGCCAGCACCCCAGGACTAGCGGGAACCGGGGAGCTGTTTTTT